This T cell receptor beta chain appears in the sequencing data of a study of blood T cell repertoires in COVID-19. Method: immunoSEQ multiplex PCR; TCRdb's copy keeps in-frame clones and lacks some. The table includes roughly 440,000 clones, around 88% detected once. The specimen was peripheral blood. The sequence was obtained from a woman aged 45-65 years with COVID-19, enrolled during active disease.

The CDR3 sequence is CASRKTGGSGNTEAFF. CDR3 sequence (DNA): TGTGCCAGCAGGAAAACAGGGGGCTCGGGGAACACTGAAGCTTTCTTT. The chain recombines TRBV2 with TRBJ1-1; 9 bases match TRBD1. Germline V CDR1 and CDR2: SNHLY, FYNNEI. The CDR3 runs to 16 residues. Unmatched junction bases numbered 9, after V lost 6 bases and J lost 1 base.